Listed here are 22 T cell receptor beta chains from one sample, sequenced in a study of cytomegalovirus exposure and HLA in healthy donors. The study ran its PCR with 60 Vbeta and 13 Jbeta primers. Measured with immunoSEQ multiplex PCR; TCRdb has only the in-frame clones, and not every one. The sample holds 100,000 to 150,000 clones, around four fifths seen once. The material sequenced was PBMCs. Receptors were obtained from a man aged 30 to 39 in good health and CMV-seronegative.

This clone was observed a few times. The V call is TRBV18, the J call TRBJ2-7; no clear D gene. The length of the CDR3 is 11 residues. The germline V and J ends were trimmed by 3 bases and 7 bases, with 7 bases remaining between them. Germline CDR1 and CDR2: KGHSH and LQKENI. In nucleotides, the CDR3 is TGTGCCAGCTCACCTCTGCGGGAGCAGTACTTC. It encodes CASSPLREQYF. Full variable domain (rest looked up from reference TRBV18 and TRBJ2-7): NAGVMQNPRHLVRRRGQEARLRCSPMKGHSHVYWYRQLPEEGLKFMVYLQKENIIDESGMPKERFSAEFPKEGPSILRIQQVVRGDSAAYFCASSPLREQYFGPGTRLTVT.

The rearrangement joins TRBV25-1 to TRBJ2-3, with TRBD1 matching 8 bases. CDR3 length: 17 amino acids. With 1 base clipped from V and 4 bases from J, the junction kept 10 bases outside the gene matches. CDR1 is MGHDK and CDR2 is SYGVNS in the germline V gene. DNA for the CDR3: TGTGCCAGCAGTGAATGGGGGCCTCGGACAGGGTCAGATACGCAGTATTTT. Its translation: CASSEWGPRTGSDTQYF.

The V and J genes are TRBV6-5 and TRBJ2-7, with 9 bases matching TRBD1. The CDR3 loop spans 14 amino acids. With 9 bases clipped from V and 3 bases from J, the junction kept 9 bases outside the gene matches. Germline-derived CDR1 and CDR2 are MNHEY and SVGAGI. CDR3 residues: CASQGQGGFYEQYF. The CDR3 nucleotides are TGTGCCAGTCAGGGACAGGGAGGTTTCTACGAGCAGTACTTC.

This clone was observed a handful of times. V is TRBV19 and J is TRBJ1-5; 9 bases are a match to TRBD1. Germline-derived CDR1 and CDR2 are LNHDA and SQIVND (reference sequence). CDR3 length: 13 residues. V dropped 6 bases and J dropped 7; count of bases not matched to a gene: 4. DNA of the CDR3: TGTGCCAGTAGCCGGACAGGGGCCCAGCCCCAGCATTTT. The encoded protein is CASSRTGAQPQHF.

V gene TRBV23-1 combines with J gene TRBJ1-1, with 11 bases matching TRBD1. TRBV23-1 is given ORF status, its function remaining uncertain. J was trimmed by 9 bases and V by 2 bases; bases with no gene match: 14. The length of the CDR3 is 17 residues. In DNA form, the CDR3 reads TGCGCCAGCAGTCAACCCCCTTCCCGGGACAGGGGGAAAAAAGCTTTCTTT. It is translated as CASSQPPSRDRGKKAFF.

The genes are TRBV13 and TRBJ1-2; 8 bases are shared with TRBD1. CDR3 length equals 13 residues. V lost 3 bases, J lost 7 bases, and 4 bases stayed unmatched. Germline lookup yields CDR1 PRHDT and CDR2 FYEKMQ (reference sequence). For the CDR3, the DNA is TGTGCCAGCAGCTTTACAGGGGGTCGTGGCTACACCTTC. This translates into CASSFTGGRGYTF.

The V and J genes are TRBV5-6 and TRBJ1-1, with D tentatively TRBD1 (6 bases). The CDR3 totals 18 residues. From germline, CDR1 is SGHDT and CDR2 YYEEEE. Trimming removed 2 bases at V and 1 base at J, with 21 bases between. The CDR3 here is CASSFLLGPPGENTEAFF. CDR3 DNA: TGTGCCAGCAGCTTTTTACTCGGACCGCCAGGGGAGAACACTGAAGCTTTCTTT.

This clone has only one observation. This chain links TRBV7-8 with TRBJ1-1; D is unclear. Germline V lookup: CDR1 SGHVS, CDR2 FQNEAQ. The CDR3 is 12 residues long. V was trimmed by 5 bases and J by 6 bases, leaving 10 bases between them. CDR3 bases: TGTGCCAGCAGCCGGGAAGCACCTGAAGCTTTCTTT. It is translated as CASSREAPEAFF.

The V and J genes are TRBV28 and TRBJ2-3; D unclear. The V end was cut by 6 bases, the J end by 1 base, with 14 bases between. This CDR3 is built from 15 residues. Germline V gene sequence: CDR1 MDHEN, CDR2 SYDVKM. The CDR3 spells CASSRPRLGTDTQYF. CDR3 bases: TGTGCCAGCAGCCGGCCGCGTCTAGGCACAGATACGCAGTATTTT.

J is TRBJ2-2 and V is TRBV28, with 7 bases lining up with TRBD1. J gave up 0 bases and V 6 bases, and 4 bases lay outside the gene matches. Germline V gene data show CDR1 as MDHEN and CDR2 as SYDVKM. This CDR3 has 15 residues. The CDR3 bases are TGTGCCAGCAGCCCCGGGACAGCGAACACCGGGGAGCTGTTTTTT. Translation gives CASSPGTANTGELFF.

In DNA, the CDR3 is TGTGCCAGCAGCCCGGGGATTATTGAAAAACTGTTTTTT. This codes for CASSPGIIEKLFF. This chain links TRBV9 with TRBJ1-4; D ambiguous. Germline V gene data show CDR1 as SGDLS and CDR2 as YYNGEE. V was pared by 4 bases and J by 7 bases, with 11 bases between. The CDR3 is 13 residues long.

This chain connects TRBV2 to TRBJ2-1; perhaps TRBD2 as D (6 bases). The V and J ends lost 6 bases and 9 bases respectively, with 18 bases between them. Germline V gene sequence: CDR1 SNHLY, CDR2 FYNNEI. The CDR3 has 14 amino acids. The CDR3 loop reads CASRKNPGVGEQFF. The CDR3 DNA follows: TGTGCCAGCAGGAAAAACCCGGGGGTAGGTGAGCAGTTCTTC. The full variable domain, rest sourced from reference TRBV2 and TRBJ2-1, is EPEVTQTPSHQVTQMGQEVILRCVPISNHLYFYWYRQILGQKVEFLVSFYNNEISEKSEIFDDQFSVERPDGSNFTLKIRSTKLEDSAMYFCASRKNPGVGEQFFGPGTRLTVL.

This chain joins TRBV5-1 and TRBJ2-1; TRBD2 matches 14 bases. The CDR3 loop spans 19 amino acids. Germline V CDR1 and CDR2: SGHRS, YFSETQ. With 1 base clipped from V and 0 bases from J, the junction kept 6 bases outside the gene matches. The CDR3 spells CASSLPGTSGSGSYNEQFF. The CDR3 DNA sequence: TGCGCCAGCAGCTTGCCCGGGACTAGCGGGAGTGGCTCCTACAATGAGCAGTTCTTC.

The CDR3 nucleotides read TGTGCCAGCAGCTTAGTCAAGGGAGAGAACTATGGCTACACCTTC. It specifies CASSLVKGENYGYTF. The gene calls are TRBV7-9 and TRBJ1-2; no firm D call. This CDR3 contains 15 residues. Germline loops: CDR1 SEHNR, CDR2 FQNEAQ (reference sequence). The V end lost 1 base, the J end lost 2 bases, and 11 bases lay between the germline ends.

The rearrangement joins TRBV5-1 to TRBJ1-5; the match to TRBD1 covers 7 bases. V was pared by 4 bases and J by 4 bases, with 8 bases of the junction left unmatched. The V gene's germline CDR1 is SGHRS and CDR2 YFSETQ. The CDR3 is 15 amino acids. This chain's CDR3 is CASSLFSGGNQPQHF. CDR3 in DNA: TGCGCCAGCAGCCTTTTCTCAGGGGGTAATCAGCCCCAGCATTTT.

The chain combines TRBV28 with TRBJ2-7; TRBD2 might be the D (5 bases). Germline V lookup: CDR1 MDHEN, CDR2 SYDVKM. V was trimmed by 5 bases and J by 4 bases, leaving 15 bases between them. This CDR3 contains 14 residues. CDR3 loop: CASSPGFRVYEQYF. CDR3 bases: TGTGCCAGCAGTCCGGGGTTTAGGGTTTACGAGCAGTACTTC.

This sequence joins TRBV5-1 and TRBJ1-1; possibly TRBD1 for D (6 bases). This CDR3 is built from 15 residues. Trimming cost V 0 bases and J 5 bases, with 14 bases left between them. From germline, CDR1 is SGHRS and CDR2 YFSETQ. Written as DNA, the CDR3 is TGCGCCAGCAGCTTGGAAGGGGGGGCTGGGACTGAAGCTTTCTTT. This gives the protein CASSLEGGAGTEAFF. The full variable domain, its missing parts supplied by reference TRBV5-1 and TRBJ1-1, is KAGVTQTPRYLIKTRGQQVTLSCSPISGHRSVSWYQQTPGQGLQFLFEYFSETQRNKGNFPGRFSGRQFSNSRSEMNVSTLELGDSALYLCASSLEGGAGTEAFFGQGTRLTVV.

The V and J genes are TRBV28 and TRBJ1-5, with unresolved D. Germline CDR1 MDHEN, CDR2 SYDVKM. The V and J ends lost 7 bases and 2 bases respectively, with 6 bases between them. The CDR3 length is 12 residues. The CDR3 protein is CASTFGNQPQHF. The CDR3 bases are TGTGCCAGCACCTTTGGCAATCAGCCCCAGCATTTT.

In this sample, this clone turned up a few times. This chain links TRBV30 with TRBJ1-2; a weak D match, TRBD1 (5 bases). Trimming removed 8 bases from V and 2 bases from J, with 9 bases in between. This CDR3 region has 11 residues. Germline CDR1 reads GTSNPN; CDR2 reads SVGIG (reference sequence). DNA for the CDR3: TGTGCCGGCAAGGGGAACTATGGCTACACCTTC. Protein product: CAGKGNYGYTF. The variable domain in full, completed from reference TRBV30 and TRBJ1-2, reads SQTIHQWPATLVQPVGSPLSLECTVEGTSNPNLYWYRQAAGRGLQLLFYSVGIGQISSEVPQNLSASRPQDRQFILSSKKLLLSDSGFYLCAGKGNYGYTFGSGTRLTVV.

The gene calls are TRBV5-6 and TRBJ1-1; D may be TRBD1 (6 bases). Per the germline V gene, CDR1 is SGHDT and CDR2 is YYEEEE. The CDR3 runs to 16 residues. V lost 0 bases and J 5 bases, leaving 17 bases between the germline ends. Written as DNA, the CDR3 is TGTGCCAGCAGCTTGGTAATTTGGGGGCGCGGGACTGAAGCTTTCTTT. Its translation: CASSLVIWGRGTEAFF.

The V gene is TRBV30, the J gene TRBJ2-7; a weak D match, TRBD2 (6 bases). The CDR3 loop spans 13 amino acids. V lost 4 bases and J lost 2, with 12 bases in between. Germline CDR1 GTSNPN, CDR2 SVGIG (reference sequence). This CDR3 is CAWTGWGAYEQYF. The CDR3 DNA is TGTGCCTGGACCGGCTGGGGGGCCTACGAGCAGTACTTC. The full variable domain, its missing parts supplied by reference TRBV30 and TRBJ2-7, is SQTIHQWPATLVQPVGSPLSLECTVEGTSNPNLYWYRQAAGRGLQLLFYSVGIGQISSEVPQNLSASRPQDRQFILSSKKLLLSDSGFYLCAWTGWGAYEQYFGPGTRLTVT.

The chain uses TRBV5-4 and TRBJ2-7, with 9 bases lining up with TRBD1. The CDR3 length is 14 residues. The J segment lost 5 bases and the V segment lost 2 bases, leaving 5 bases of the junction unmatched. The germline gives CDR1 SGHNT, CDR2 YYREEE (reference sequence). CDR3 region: CASSFPDRGNEQYF. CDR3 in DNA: TGTGCCAGCAGCTTTCCTGACAGGGGGAACGAGCAGTACTTC.